This T cell receptor (beta chain) was sequenced in a study of OX40 agonist ivuxolimab in advanced cancers. Overall study: A male proportion of about 84% was recorded, with mean age around 60 years and range roughly 23 to 90. Earlier treatment with anti-PD-1, anti-PD-L1 or anti-CTLA-4 was permitted, and 30% to 40% had received some.

This clone was counted a few times. The V gene end was trimmed by 6 bases and the J gene end by 5 bases; junction bases not matched to a gene: 6. There are 14 residues in the CDR3. CDR1 SGDLS and CDR2 YYNGEE come from the germline V gene. Clones were read by immunoSEQ multiplex PCR, and TCRdb kept only the in-frame ones, dropping some. The data contain tens of thousands of clones, 84% of them singletons. The receptor comes from an adult with an advanced solid tumor such as melanoma, head and neck, liver or kidney cancer. Sample: CD4+ or CD8+ T cells sorted from blood, taken in a trial of the OX40 agonist ivuxolimab. The chain combines TRBV9 with TRBJ2-2, with 8 bases identical to TRBD1. The CDR3 region is CASTGQGGTGELFF. In DNA, the CDR3 is TGTGCCAGCACTGGACAGGGTGGGACCGGGGAGCTGTTTTTT. The full variable domain, its missing parts supplied by reference TRBV9 and TRBJ2-2, is DSGVTQTPKHLITATGQRVTLRCSPRSGDLSVYWYQQSLDQGLQFLIQYYNGEERAKGNILERFSAQQFPDLHSELNLSSLELGDSALYFCASTGQGGTGELFFGEGSRLTVL.